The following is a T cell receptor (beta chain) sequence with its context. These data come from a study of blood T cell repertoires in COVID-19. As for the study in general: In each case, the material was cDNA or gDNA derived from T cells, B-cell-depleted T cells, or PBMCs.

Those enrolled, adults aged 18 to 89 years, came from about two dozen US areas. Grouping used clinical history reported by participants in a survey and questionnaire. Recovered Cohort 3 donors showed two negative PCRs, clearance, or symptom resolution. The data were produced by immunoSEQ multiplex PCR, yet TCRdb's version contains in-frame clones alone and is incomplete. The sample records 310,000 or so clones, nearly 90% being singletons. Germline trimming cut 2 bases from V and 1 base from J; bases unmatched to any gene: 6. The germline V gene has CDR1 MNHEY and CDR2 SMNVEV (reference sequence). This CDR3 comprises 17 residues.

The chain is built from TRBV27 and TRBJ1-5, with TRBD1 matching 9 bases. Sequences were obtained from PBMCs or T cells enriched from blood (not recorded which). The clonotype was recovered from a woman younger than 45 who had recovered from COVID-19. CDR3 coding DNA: TGTGCCAGCAGTTTAACAGGGGGCTATCGGAGCAATCAGCCCCAGCATTTT. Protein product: CASSLTGGYRSNQPQHF.